A selection of T cell receptor beta chains follows, all from one sample in a study of metastatic and nonmetastatic thyroid tumors. TCRdb re-called the PCR reads through MiXCR. The sample has more than 70,000 clones; around 9.2% are singletons. The source material was blood. The receptors were sampled from a female donor with papillary thyroid cancer or a benign thyroid nodule (not recorded which). Some clones in this sample may be carry-over from other donors' samples. Each CDR3 is given with its conserved first and last residue. The order of the fields is D gene, V gene, J gene, clone size, CDR3 protein, CDR3 DNA. A D gene is named only where the DNA matches it firmly. A clone size is listed for some rows: how often the clone was seen (once, few, many), or a class if it is expanded.

-	TRBV18	TRBJ1-2	-	CASTPGTYGYTF	TGTGCCAGCACGCCGGGAACGTATGGCTACACCTTC
-	TRBV6-5	TRBJ1-4	many	CASSYLGATNEKLFF	TGTGCCAGCAGTTATCTGGGCGCGACTAATGAAAAACTGTTTTTT
-	TRBV20-1	TRBJ2-6	few	CSARDLPTGGTGANVLTF	TGCAGTGCTAGAGATCTCCCCACCGGGGGTACTGGGGCCAACGTCCTGACTTTC
-	TRBV9	TRBJ2-3	many	CASSSDTSTDTQYF	TGTGCCAGCAGCTCGGACACTAGCACAGATACGCAGTATTTT
-	TRBV9	TRBJ2-1	-	CASSPPEGGEYNEQFF	TGTGCCAGCAGCCCCCCCGAAGGGGGAGAGTACAATGAGCAGTTCTTC
-	TRBV12-3/TRBV12-4	TRBJ1-1	many	CASRGGYTEAFF	TGTGCCAGCAGGGGAGGCTACACTGAAGCTTTCTTT
-	TRBV3-1	TRBJ1-6	many	CASSQVSNSPLHF	TGTGCCAGCAGCCAAGTTAGTAATTCACCCCTCCACTTT
-	TRBV2	TRBJ2-2	many	CASTRARGNTGELFF	TGTGCCAGCACCAGGGCCCGCGGGAACACCGGGGAGCTGTTTTTT
-	TRBV19	TRBJ2-2	-	CASSLGSSTGELFF	TGTGCCAGTAGTCTGGGATCATCCACCGGGGAGCTGTTTTTT
-	TRBV7-3	TRBJ1-1	-	CASSSYRIMNTEAFF	TGTGCCAGCAGCTCGTACAGGATCATGAACACTGAAGCTTTCTTT
TRBD1	TRBV2	TRBJ1-5	many	CASSRDSPGGKGNQPQHF	TGTGCCAGCAGCCGGGATAGCCCAGGGGGCAAGGGCAATCAGCCCCAGCATTTT
TRBD2	TRBV2	TRBJ2-7	many	CASTSGGVIYEQYF	TGTGCCAGCACCAGTGGGGGGGTCATTTACGAGCAGTACTTC
-	TRBV6-1	TRBJ2-2	-	CASKELANTGELFF	TGTGCCAGCAAAGAACTAGCGAACACCGGGGAGCTGTTTTTT
-	TRBV6-1	TRBJ1-6	many	CASSSGLENSPLHF	TGTGCCAGCAGTTCCGGACTGGAAAATTCACCCCTCCACTTT